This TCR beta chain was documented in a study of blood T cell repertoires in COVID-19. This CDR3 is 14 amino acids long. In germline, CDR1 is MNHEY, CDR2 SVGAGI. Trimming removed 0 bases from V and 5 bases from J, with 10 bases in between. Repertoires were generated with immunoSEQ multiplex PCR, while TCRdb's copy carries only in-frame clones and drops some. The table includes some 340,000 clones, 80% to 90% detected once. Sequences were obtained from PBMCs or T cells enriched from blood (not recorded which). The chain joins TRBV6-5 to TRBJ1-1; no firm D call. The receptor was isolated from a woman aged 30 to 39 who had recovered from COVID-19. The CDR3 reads CASSYSRSGTEAFF. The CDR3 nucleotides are TGTGCCAGCAGTTACTCGCGGAGTGGAACTGAAGCTTTCTTT.